These 29 T cell receptor beta chains were all obtained from the same sample, sequenced in a study of T cells after yellow fever vaccination. TCRdb recomputed calls from the 5' RACE reads with MiXCR, one row per CDR3 protein. The sample lists about 350,000 distinct CDR3 sequences; around 8.1% were seen once. The sequences come from PBMCs, collected roughly 47 days after the first yellow fever vaccination. These TCRs come from a man aged 18-30 years who received the YFV17D yellow fever vaccine.

This clonotype came up a few times. The chain is built from TRBV5-6 and TRBJ2-2; 7 nucleotides agree with TRBD1. The V and J ends lost 1 base and 2 bases, in that order; junction bases with no gene match: 5. The CDR3 contains 16 residues. From germline, CDR1 is SGHDT and CDR2 YYEEEE. The CDR3 region is CASSLKGQSNTGELFF. The DNA for the CDR3 is TGTGCCAGCAGCTTGAAGGGACAGAGTAACACCGGGGAGCTGTTTTTT.

The rearrangement uses TRBV4-1 and TRBJ1-1; tentatively, D is TRBD1 (5 bases). Deletions cut 4 bases from V and 1 base from J, with 13 bases between. Germline lookup yields CDR1 MGHRA and CDR2 YSYEKL. The CDR3 is 15 residues long. The CDR3 loop is CASSLMAQENTEAFF. The CDR3 DNA sequence: TGCGCCAGCAGCCTTATGGCACAGGAGAACACTGAAGCTTTCTTT.

This clonotype came up a few times. The rearrangement uses TRBV7-2 and TRBJ1-6, with D uncertain. V lost 1 base and J lost 7, with 11 bases in between. The CDR3 sequence is 15 residues long. Looked up from germline, CDR1 is SGHTA and CDR2 is FQGNSA. CDR3 DNA sequence: TGTGCCAGCAGCTTAGGTGCAGCCTCCAATTCACCCCTCCACTTT. Protein: CASSLGAASNSPLHF. Using reference TRBV7-2 and TRBJ1-6 for the parts outside the CDR3, the full variable domain is GAGVSQSPSNKVTEKGKDVELRCDPISGHTALYWYRQSLGQGLEFLIYFQGNSAPDKSGLPSDRFSAERTGGSVSTLTIQRTQQEDSAVYLCASSLGAASNSPLHFGNGTRLTVT.

In DNA form, the CDR3 reads TGTGCCAGCAGCTTAGACAGTGATAATTCACCCCTCCACTTT. Protein: CASSLDSDNSPLHF. The chain combines TRBV7-9 with TRBJ1-6; no definite D call. CDR1 is SEHNR, CDR2 FQNEAQ, per germline (reference sequence). There are 14 residues in the CDR3. The germline V and J ends were trimmed by 1 base and 5 bases, with 6 bases remaining between them.

V gene TRBV4-1 combines with J gene TRBJ1-2; 7 bases map to TRBD1. V lost 1 base to trimming and J lost 2 bases; unmatched junction nucleotides: 4. This CDR3 has 15 residues. The germline gives CDR1 MGHRA, CDR2 YSYEKL. The CDR3 region has the DNA TGCGCCAGCAGCCAAGGGACAGGACTAAACTATGGCTACACCTTC. As protein: CASSQGTGLNYGYTF.

This chain joins TRBV5-6 and TRBJ1-6; possibly TRBD1 for D (6 bases). V was shortened by 5 bases and J by 5 bases, with 14 bases between the two germline ends. The CDR3 is 15 amino acids. From germline, CDR1 is SGHDT and CDR2 YYEEEE. The CDR3, as DNA: TGTGCCAGCAGTTACACGGACAGAAATAATTCACCCCTCCACTTT. This sequence encodes CASSYTDRNNSPLHF. Together with reference TRBV5-6 and TRBJ1-6, the CDR3 gives the full variable domain: DAGVTQSPTHLIKTRGQQVTLRCSPKSGHDTVSWYQQALGQGPQFIFQYYEEEERQRGNFPDRFSGHQFPNYSSELNVNALLLGDSALYLCASSYTDRNNSPLHFGNGTRLTVT.

This clonotype was picked up a small number of times. The V and J genes are TRBV29-1 and TRBJ1-1; no clear D gene. V lost 4 bases to trimming and J lost 7 bases, with 13 bases between them. CDR1 is SQVTM, CDR2 ANQGSEA, per germline. This CDR3 region has 12 residues. The CDR3 DNA reads TGCAGCGTTGGTTCGACTCCCGGTGAAGCTTTCTTT. Its translation: CSVGSTPGEAFF.

There are a few counts of this clonotype. V usage is TRBV5-1 and J usage is TRBJ2-3, with 8 bases aligning to TRBD1. This CDR3 has 15 amino acids. Trimming cost V 1 base and J 4 bases; bases outside gene matches: 5. Germline V gene data show CDR1 as SGHRS and CDR2 as YFSETQ. CDR3 DNA: TGCGCCAGCAGCTTGTTCGGACAGGGCCCAGATACGCAGTATTTT. This translates into CASSLFGQGPDTQYF.

The chain joins TRBV6-2 or TRBV6-3 to TRBJ2-2; no firm D call. CDR1 is MNHEY, CDR2 SVGEGT, per germline. The length of the CDR3 is 14 residues. V lost 7 bases and J lost 5, with 14 bases in between. CDR3 in DNA: TGTGCCAGCAAAGCGCCTCACCCGACCGGGGAGCTGTTTTTT. Encoded protein: CASKAPHPTGELFF.

This clonotype was picked up a small number of times. The chain has TRBV28 and TRBJ2-7; D ambiguous. Per germline, CDR1 MDHEN and CDR2 SYDVKM. The CDR3 has 11 amino acids. V was pared by 6 bases and J by 3 bases, with 6 bases between. CDR3 region: CASSHNYEQYF. CDR3 nucleotides: TGTGCCAGCAGCCACAACTACGAGCAGTACTTC. Complete variable domain (other parts from reference TRBV28 and TRBJ2-7): DVKVTQSSRYLVKRTGEKVFLECVQDMDHENMFWYRQDPGLGLRLIYFSYDVKMKEKGDIPEGYSVSREKKERFSLILESASTNQTSMYLCASSHNYEQYFGPGTRLTVT.

This clonotype was found a few times. The V gene is TRBV5-4, the J gene TRBJ2-1; 11 bases line up with TRBD2. Germline CDR1 SGHNT, CDR2 YYREEE (reference sequence). V was clipped by 6 bases and J by 5 bases; unmatched bases: 16. CDR3 length equals 18 residues. The CDR3 DNA sequence: TGTGCCAGCACCCCGGTTGTAGCGGGGGGGCCGCGTCACAATGAGCAGTTCTTC. The encoded protein is CASTPVVAGGPRHNEQFF.

This rearrangement joins TRBV27 to TRBJ2-7, with a weak D call TRBD1 (5 bases). The V and J ends lost 3 bases and 2 bases respectively, with 11 bases between them. The CDR3 contains 14 residues. The germline V gene has CDR1 MNHEY and CDR2 SMNVEV (reference sequence). The CDR3 DNA reads as TGTGCCAGCAGTTTCCAGGGATTCGCCTACGAGCAGTACTTC. It translates to CASSFQGFAYEQYF.

This clonotype appeared many times. The rearrangement joins TRBV7-2 to TRBJ2-1; D gene uncertain. Germline V gene data show CDR1 as SGHTA and CDR2 as FQGNSA. Trimming removed 2 bases at V and 0 bases at J, with 20 bases between. This CDR3 region has 19 residues. CDR3 in DNA: TGTGCCAGCAGCTTACGCTCTAGAGGCTTTCTGAGCTCCTACAATGAGCAGTTCTTC. The encoded protein is CASSLRSRGFLSSYNEQFF.

V gene TRBV7-2 combines with J gene TRBJ2-1; 8 nucleotides align to TRBD2. The V and J ends lost 0 bases and 0 bases, in that order; junction bases with no gene match: 4. Germline assignment: CDR1 SGHTA and CDR2 FQGNSA. The CDR3 length is 17 residues. CDR3 bases: TGTGCCAGCAGCTTAGCGTTCAGCGGGGGCTCCTACAATGAGCAGTTCTTC. Protein product: CASSLAFSGGSYNEQFF.

This clonotype has a count of ten or more. For the CDR3, the DNA is TGTGCCAGCAGCATCCATACGGGACAGGGAGAGACCCAGTACTTC. Protein: CASSIHTGQGETQYF. This sequence joins TRBV11-2 and TRBJ2-5; the match to TRBD1 covers 9 bases. The CDR3 is 15 residues long. The germline gives CDR1 SGHAT, CDR2 FQNNGV. The junction had 8 bases not matched to a gene; V was cut back by 5 bases and J by 4 bases.

For this clonotype: Being one base from a much bigger clone, this may be a read error. CDR3 bases: TGCGCCAGCAGCCCGGAGGGACAGAGCTACAATGAGCAGTTCTTC. Its protein product is CASSPEGQSYNEQFF. The chain recombines TRBV5-1 with TRBJ2-1, with D maybe TRBD1 (7 bases). There are 15 residues in the CDR3. CDR1 SGHRS and CDR2 YFSETQ come from the germline V gene. The germline V and J ends were trimmed by 4 bases and 3 bases, with 14 bases remaining between them.

The V call is TRBV7-2, the J call TRBJ2-2; 8 bases agree with TRBD2. Germline V lookup: CDR1 SGHTA, CDR2 FQGNSA. The V segment lost 2 bases and the J segment 6 bases; nucleotides outside the gene matches: 8. The CDR3 consists of 16 residues. Here the CDR3 DNA reads TGTGCCAGCAGCTTACGGCTAGCGGGTTTGGCCGGGGAGCTGTTTTTT. Encoded protein: CASSLRLAGLAGELFF.

This clonotype was found a few times. The chain combines TRBV4-3 with TRBJ2-2; the D gene is possibly TRBD2 (6 bases). The CDR3 runs to 16 residues. Looked up from germline, CDR1 is LGHNA and CDR2 is YSLEER. V dropped 4 bases and J dropped 2 bases, with 14 bases sitting between them. The CDR3 loop reads CASSLNTGTNTGELFF. Here the CDR3 DNA reads TGCGCCAGCAGCCTCAACACCGGGACTAACACCGGGGAGCTGTTTTTT.

At least ten counts were recorded for this clonotype. The chain carries TRBV7-9 and TRBJ2-3; tentatively, D is TRBD1 (5 bases). The germline CDR1 and CDR2 sequences are SEHNR and FQNEAQ (reference sequence). The V end was cut by 4 bases, the J end by 1 base, with 15 bases between. There are 16 residues in the CDR3. The CDR3 nucleotides read TGTGCCAGCAGCTCCGATGGCAGGGAAGGCACAGATACGCAGTATTTT. It encodes CASSSDGREGTDTQYF.

The CDR3 spells CAWKGTPSGEQYF. The DNA of the CDR3 is TGTGCCTGGAAGGGGACACCATCGGGCGAGCAGTACTTC. The rearrangement links TRBV30 to TRBJ2-7; a possible D gene is TRBD1 (6 bases). CDR1 GTSNPN and CDR2 SVGIG come from the germline V gene (reference sequence). The V end was cut by 4 bases, the J end by 6 bases, with 16 bases between. The CDR3 loop spans 13 amino acids.

In this sample, this clonotype turned up a few times. The chain couples TRBV7-2 to TRBJ2-3; D ambiguous. The germline gives CDR1 SGHTA, CDR2 FQGNSA. The CDR3 has 12 residues. The V gene lost 3 bases and the J gene lost 6 bases, with 7 bases spanning the gap. Written as DNA, the CDR3 is TGTGCCAGCAGCTTGCGGATGGATACGCAGTATTTT. Translated, it gives CASSLRMDTQYF.

This clonotype was seen a few times. This sequence joins TRBV14 and TRBJ2-7; D not certain. V lost 3 bases, J lost 2 bases, and 14 bases lay in between. Per germline, CDR1 SGHDN and CDR2 FVKESK. The CDR3 length is 15 residues. The CDR3 sequence: CASSHAGSWAYEQYV. The CDR3 DNA follows: TGTGCCAGCAGCCACGCAGGCAGCTGGGCCTACGAGCAGTACGTC.

The chain links TRBV15 to TRBJ1-1, with TRBD1 matching 10 bases. The germline CDR1 and CDR2 sequences are LNHNV and YYDKDF (reference sequence). V lost 3 bases and J lost 0; bases outside the gene matches: 7. The CDR3 extends over 17 amino acids. This CDR3 is CATSRGGTGALNTEAFF. As DNA, the CDR3 is TGTGCCACCAGCAGGGGGGGGACAGGGGCTTTGAACACTGAAGCTTTCTTT. Filled out from reference TRBV15 and TRBJ1-1, the complete variable domain reads DAMVIQNPRYQVTQFGKPVTLSCSQTLNHNVMYWYQQKSSQAPKLLFHYYDKDFNNEADTPDNFQSRRPNTSFCFLDIRSPGLGDTAMYLCATSRGGTGALNTEAFFGQGTRLTVV.

Details on this clonotype: One end of the junction fails to match germline, which may point to a read error. The rearrangement uses TRBV14 and TRBJ2-3; possible D gene TRBD1, 6 bases. Germline CDR1 SGHDN, CDR2 FVKESK. The CDR3 totals 17 residues. The CDR3 region has the DNA TGTGCCTGCAGCCTTCGACAGGCCACTATCTTGCGGGATACGCAGTATTTT. Its protein product is CACSLRQATILRDTQYF.

This clonotype was seen only a few times. The genes are TRBV7-2 and TRBJ2-6; D unresolved. V was pared by 1 base and J by 1 base, with 17 bases between. This CDR3 spans 19 amino acids. Germline CDR1 is SGHTA and CDR2 is FQGNSA. The CDR3 sequence is CASSLGLSFDPSGANVLTF. The CDR3 nucleotides are TGTGCCAGCAGCTTAGGGCTGAGTTTCGATCCATCTGGGGCCAACGTCCTGACTTTC.

This chain connects TRBV4-2 to TRBJ2-7; maybe TRBD2 (6 bases). This CDR3 is 14 amino acids long. Germline CDR1 reads LGHNA; CDR2 reads YNFKEQ. Deletions cut 1 base from V and 7 bases from J, with 14 bases between. DNA of the CDR3: TGTGCCAGCAGCCAAGTGTTGGGGGGAGGAGAGCAGTACTTC. Protein product: CASSQVLGGGEQYF.

This clonotype was counted only a few times. As DNA, the CDR3 is TGCAGCGTACGGAGACAGGGGGGTTCCACTGAAGCTTTCTTT. Protein product: CSVRRQGGSTEAFF. The chain combines TRBV29-1 with TRBJ1-1, with 9 nucleotides matching TRBD1. Germline assignment: CDR1 SQVTM and CDR2 ANQGSEA. The CDR3 length is 14 residues. The J segment lost 4 bases and the V segment lost 6 bases, leaving 9 bases of the junction unmatched.

The rearrangement joins TRBV4-1 to TRBJ2-1; the match to TRBD2 covers 9 bases. The CDR3 runs 16 residues. V dropped 1 base and J dropped 8; count of bases not matched to a gene: 9. Germline loops: CDR1 MGHRA, CDR2 YSYEKL. For the CDR3, the DNA is TGCGCCAGCAGCCAAGTGGTGGCGGGGGGGCCCTATGAGCAGTTCTTC. The encoded protein is CASSQVVAGGPYEQFF.

In this sample, this clonotype turned up a few times. This chain joins TRBV5-1 and TRBJ2-1, with 11 positions matching TRBD2. Germline V gene data show CDR1 as SGHRS and CDR2 as YFSETQ. CDR3 size: 16 residues. J gave up 4 bases and V 7 bases, and 10 bases lay outside the gene matches. The CDR3 coding sequence is TGCGCCAGCCAGTTACTTACTAGCGGGGGATACAATGAGCAGTTCTTC. This sequence encodes CASQLLTSGGYNEQFF.